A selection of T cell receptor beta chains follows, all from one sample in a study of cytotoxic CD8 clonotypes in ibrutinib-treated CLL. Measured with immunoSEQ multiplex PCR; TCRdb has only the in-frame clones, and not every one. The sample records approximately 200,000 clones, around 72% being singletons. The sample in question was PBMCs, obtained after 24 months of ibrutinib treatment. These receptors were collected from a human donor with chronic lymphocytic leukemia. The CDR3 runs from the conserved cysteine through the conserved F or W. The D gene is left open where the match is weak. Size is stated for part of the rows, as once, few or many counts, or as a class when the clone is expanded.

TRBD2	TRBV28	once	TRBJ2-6	CASSFAGGVSSGANVLTF	TGTGCCAGCAGTTTCGCGGGAGGCGTTAGCTCTGGGGCCAACGTCCTGACTTTC
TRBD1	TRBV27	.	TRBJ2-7	CASRGQGVPYEQYF	TGTGCCAGCAGGGGACAGGGCGTCCCCTACGAGCAGTACTTC
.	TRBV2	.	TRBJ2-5	CASSERTARGTQYF	TGTGCCAGCAGTGAACGGACAGCCAGGGGGACCCAGTACTTC
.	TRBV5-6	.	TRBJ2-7	CASIPAASSYEQYF	TGTGCCAGCATCCCAGCGGCCAGTTCCTACGAGCAGTACTTC
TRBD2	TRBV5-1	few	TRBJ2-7	CASSFIGLAYEQYF	TGCGCCAGCAGCTTCATTGGACTAGCGTACGAGCAGTACTTC
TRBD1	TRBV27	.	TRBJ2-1	CASSLLTGILAFF	TGTGCCAGCAGTTTATTGACAGGGATACTTGCGTTCTTC
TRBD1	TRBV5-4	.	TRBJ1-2	CASSTDRGNYGYTF	TGTGCCAGCAGCACGGACAGGGGGAACTATGGCTACACCTTC
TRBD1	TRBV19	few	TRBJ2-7	CASSTDRGLGEQYF	TGTGCCAGTAGTACGGACAGGGGACTGGGGGAGCAGTACTTC
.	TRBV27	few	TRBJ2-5	CASSLSPPPPETQYF	TGTGCCAGCAGTTTATCGCCGCCTCCTCCGGAGACCCAGTACTTC
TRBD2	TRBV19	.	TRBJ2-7	CASSESSGSYEQYF	TGTGCCAGTAGTGAGAGTAGCGGGAGCTACGAGCAGTACTTC
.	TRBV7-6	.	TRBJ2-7	CASSFDRPGHYEQYF	TGTGCCAGCAGCTTCGACCGGCCGGGCCACTACGAGCAGTACTTC
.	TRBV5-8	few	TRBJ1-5	CASSFLYQPQHF	TGTGCCAGCAGCTTTCTCTATCAGCCCCAGCATTTT
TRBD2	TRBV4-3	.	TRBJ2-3	CASSQELAGGSSDTQYF	TGCGCCAGCAGCCAGGAACTAGCGGGAGGGTCGTCAGATACGCAGTATTTT
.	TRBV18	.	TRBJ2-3	CASRVPSTDTQYF	TGTGCCAGCCGTGTTCCTAGCACAGATACGCAGTATTTT
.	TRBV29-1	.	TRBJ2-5	CSVSIGGLGGETQYF	TGCAGCGTTTCTATCGGGGGCTTGGGAGGAGAGACCCAGTACTTC
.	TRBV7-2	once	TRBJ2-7	CASSLVSGSTYEQYF	TGTGCCAGCAGCTTAGTTAGCGGATCCACCTACGAGCAGTACTTC
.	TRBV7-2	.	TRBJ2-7	CASSLMAVTYEQYF	TGTGCCAGCAGCTTAATGGCAGTTACCTACGAGCAGTACTTC
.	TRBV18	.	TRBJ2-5	CASSPPRGRETQYF	TGTGCCAGCTCACCACCGCGGGGGCGAGAGACCCAGTACTTC
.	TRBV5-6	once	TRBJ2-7	CASSLGHRGYEQYF	TGTGCCAGCAGCCTGGGACATCGGGGCTACGAGCAGTACTTC
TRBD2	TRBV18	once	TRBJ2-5	CASSPLAGAQETQYF	TGTGCCAGCTCACCACTAGCGGGCGCCCAAGAGACCCAGTACTTC
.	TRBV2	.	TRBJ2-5	CASSASLRETQYF	TGTGCCAGCAGTGCTAGTTTACGAGAGACCCAGTACTTC
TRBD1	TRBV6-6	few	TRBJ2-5	CASSGDREETQYF	TGTGCCAGCAGTGGGGACAGGGAGGAGACCCAGTACTTC
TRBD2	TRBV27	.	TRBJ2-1	CASSTEREWASNEQFF	TGTGCCAGCAGTACTGAGCGGGAGTGGGCCTCCAATGAGCAGTTCTTC
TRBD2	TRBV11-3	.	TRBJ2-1	CASSLSPGLADEQFF	TGTGCCAGCAGCCTTTCACCGGGACTAGCAGATGAGCAGTTCTTC
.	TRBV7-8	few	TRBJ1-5	CASSLVGEHQPQHF	TGTGCCAGCAGCTTAGTGGGGGAACATCAGCCCCAGCATTTT
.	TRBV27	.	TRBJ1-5	CASSFGHDYQPQHF	TGTGCCAGCAGTTTCGGGCACGACTATCAGCCCCAGCATTTT
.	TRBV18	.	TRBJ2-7	CASSPPGGALTYEQYF	TGTGCCAGCTCACCACCGGGTGGGGCACTTACCTACGAGCAGTACTTC
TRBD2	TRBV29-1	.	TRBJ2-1	CSVETSGRRNEQFF	TGCAGCGTTGAGACTAGCGGGAGGAGGAATGAGCAGTTCTTC
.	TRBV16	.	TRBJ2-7	CASSPRYRADNEQYF	TGTGCCAGCAGCCCCCGTTACAGGGCGGACAACGAGCAGTACTTC
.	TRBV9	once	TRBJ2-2	CASSPGLPQSGTGELFF	TGTGCCAGCAGCCCCGGACTACCTCAGTCGGGTACCGGGGAGCTGTTTTTT
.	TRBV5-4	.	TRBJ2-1	CASSNTAGSNEQFF	TGTGCCAGCAGCAACACCGCAGGGAGCAATGAGCAGTTCTTC
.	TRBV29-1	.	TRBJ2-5	CSVEVWQGETQYF	TGCAGCGTTGAAGTTTGGCAGGGCGAGACCCAGTACTTC
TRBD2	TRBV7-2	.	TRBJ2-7	CASSLARTSAYEQYF	TGTGCCAGCAGCTTAGCCCGGACTAGCGCGTACGAGCAGTACTTC
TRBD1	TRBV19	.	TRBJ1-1	CASRTGGQNTEAFF	TGTGCCAGTAGAACAGGGGGCCAGAACACTGAAGCTTTCTTT
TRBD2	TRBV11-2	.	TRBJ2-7	CASSTLSGSKNEQYF	TGTGCCAGCAGCACCCTTAGCGGGAGCAAGAACGAGCAGTACTTC
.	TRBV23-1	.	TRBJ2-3	CASSQSFRHLDFSTDTQYF	TGCGCCAGCAGTCAATCGTTCAGGCACTTAGACTTTAGCACAGATACGCAGTATTTT
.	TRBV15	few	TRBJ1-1	CATSITGSRTEAFF	TGTGCCACCAGCATAACAGGGAGTAGAACTGAAGCTTTCTTT
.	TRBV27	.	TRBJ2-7	CASSLWGTSSYEQYF	TGTGCCAGCAGTTTATGGGGGACAAGCTCCTACGAGCAGTACTTC
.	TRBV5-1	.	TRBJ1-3	CASSLVGQGNTIYF	TGCGCCAGCAGCTTAGTGGGACAAGGAAACACCATATATTTT
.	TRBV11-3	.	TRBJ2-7	CASTIRDTNYEQYF	TGTGCCAGCACCATCCGGGACACCAACTACGAGCAGTACTTC
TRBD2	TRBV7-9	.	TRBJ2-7	CASRLAGDHYYEQYF	TGTGCCAGCAGGTTAGCGGGAGATCACTACTACGAGCAGTACTTC
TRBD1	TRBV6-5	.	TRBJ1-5	CASSYRGGFDQPQHF	TGTGCCAGCAGTTACAGAGGGGGCTTCGATCAGCCCCAGCATTTT
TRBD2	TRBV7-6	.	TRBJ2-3	CASSIPGLVSTDTQYF	TGTGCCAGCAGCATTCCGGGACTAGTAAGCACAGATACGCAGTATTTT
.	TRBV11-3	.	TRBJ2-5	CASSPTSLGGETQYF	TGTGCCAGCAGCCCAACCAGCCTTGGAGGGGAGACCCAGTACTTC
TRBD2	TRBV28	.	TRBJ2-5	CASSRLAGMGQETQYF	TGTGCCAGCAGTAGGTTAGCGGGGATGGGACAAGAGACCCAGTACTTC
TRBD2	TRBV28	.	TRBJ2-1	CASSLSLTSGSSYNEQFF	TGTGCCAGCAGTTTATCTCTGACTAGCGGGAGTTCCTACAATGAGCAGTTCTTC
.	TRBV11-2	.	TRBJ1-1	CASSFERGAEAFF	TGTGCCAGCAGCTTCGAAAGGGGCGCTGAAGCTTTCTTT
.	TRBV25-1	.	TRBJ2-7	CASSESQGTPYEQYF	TGTGCCAGCAGTGAATCACAGGGAACACCCTACGAGCAGTACTTC
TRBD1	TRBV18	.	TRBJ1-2	CASSTGGAYGYTF	TGTGCCAGCTCGACAGGGGGCGCCTATGGCTACACCTTC
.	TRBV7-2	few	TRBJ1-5	CASSPERGQPQHF	TGTGCCAGCAGCCCTGAACGGGGTCAGCCCCAGCATTTT
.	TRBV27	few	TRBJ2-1	CASSLSWINEQFF	TGTGCCAGCAGTTTATCCTGGATAAATGAGCAGTTCTTC
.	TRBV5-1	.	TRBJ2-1	CASSLFYSVYNEQFF	TGCGCCAGCAGCTTGTTTTACTCGGTTTACAATGAGCAGTTCTTC
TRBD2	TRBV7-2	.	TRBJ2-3	CASSFSRSSGRYADTQYF	TGTGCCAGCAGCTTCTCAAGGAGTAGCGGGAGGTACGCAGATACGCAGTATTTT
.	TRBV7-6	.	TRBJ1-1	CASSPSGVNTEAFF	TGTGCCAGCAGCCCCTCCGGTGTGAACACTGAAGCTTTCTTT
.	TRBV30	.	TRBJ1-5	CAWSVSINQPQHF	TGTGCCTGGAGTGTATCTATAAATCAGCCCCAGCATTTT
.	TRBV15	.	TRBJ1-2	CATRAGLRAWGYTF	TGTGCCACCAGGGCGGGACTTCGGGCATGGGGCTACACCTTC
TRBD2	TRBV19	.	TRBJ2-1	CASSIESGTSGIGEQFF	TGTGCCAGTAGTATAGAGTCGGGGACTAGCGGGATCGGGGAGCAGTTCTTC
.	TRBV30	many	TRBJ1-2	CARGPQPGRSYGYTF	TGTGCCCGGGGCCCCCAGCCGGGACGGAGCTATGGCTACACCTTC
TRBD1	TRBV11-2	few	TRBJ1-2	CASSFGTGNYGYTF	TGTGCCAGCAGCTTCGGGACAGGGAACTATGGCTACACCTTC